This T cell receptor beta chain was observed in a study of circulating CD8 cells and anti-PD-1 response in melanoma (dated by TCRdb to the early 2020s). Regarding the research as a whole: Nivolumab was given to patients intravenously at 3 mg/kg every 2 weeks. Of the 13 patients in the melanoma cohort, seven received anti-PD-1 as first-line therapy and six had prior targeted therapy or immunotherapy. The TCR repertoire analysis included some eleven melanoma patients, of whom 7 were non-responders and 4 were responders. Responders were defined as patients showing complete or partial responses, and non-responders as patients showing stable or progressive disease (RECIST v1.1). PD-1 on on-treatment samples was detected using a biotinylated anti-human IgG4 antibody.

A BD FACSAria II cell sorter was used to sort four subsets, defined by PD-1 and/or TIGIT, from live CD3+CD8+TCRalphabeta+ cells. Circulating CD8 T cells were sorted into four subsets by PD-1 and TIGIT expression to characterize their relevance to anti-PD-1 therapy response. For every sorted CD8 T-cell subset, sequencing covered both the TCR alpha and the TCR beta chains. Peripheral blood was collected before the first anti-PD-1 injection, after two injections and after four injections. PBMCs were isolated immediately by Ficoll gradient centrifugation. Until use, PBMCs were stored frozen in liquid nitrogen in RPMI containing around 20% FCS and approximately 9.4% DMSO. After thawing, PBMCs were stained with a viability dye and with antibodies against CD3, CD8alpha, TCRalphabeta, PD-1 and TIGIT. Total RNA was extracted with the RNeasy Kit, and every sample reached a RIN above 7. Instrument on record: NextSeq 500. TCR libraries were prepared from about 15 ng of total RNA with the QIAseq Immune Repertoire RNA Library Kit, Human TCR Panel. TCR libraries were sequenced on an Illumina NextSeq with a Mid Output V2 kit, and asymmetric 261x41 paired-end reads were used. Every TCR library was diluted to roughly 4 nM, then pooled, denatured and loaded at roughly 1 pM. The source study handled its data this way. TCR FASTQ files were processed in the QIAGEN GeneGlobe Data Analysis Center, with downstream analysis in R 3.5.2. Clonality was computed as one minus Shannon entropy normalized by the log of the number of unique productive sequences. TRA or TRB clonotypes differing in abundance between baseline and M1 were identified within each subset by Fisher exact tests at 5% FDR. Clonotypes with differential abundance were put into four groups: emerging, expanding, contracting or non-expanding/contracting. Repertoire overlap between patients was measured with Morisita's overlap index. The public reads were quality trimmed at Q25 with fastp and then assembled into clones with MiXCR by TCRdb, keeping productive beta chains. All rows with the same CDR3 protein become a single entry with the most common DNA and genes. The V and J calls were determined by TCRdb, not by the authors. The sample has fewer than 650 distinct CDR3 sequences on record, 5.5% of them singletons. Around 37% of the sample lies in the top ten.

The paper's findings and limits, for the study overall: Because tumor material was not accessible, tumor reactivity was instead assessed by peptide assays on expanded sorted subsets. Only baseline and M1 samples from a small cohort with few responders were used in the published TCR repertoire comparisons. Repertoires were mostly private between subsets, with fewer than 7% of TRB clonotypes shared at M1, and the greatest sharing occurred between DPOS and TIGIT. The DNEG repertoire was the most diverse; PD-1 and DPOS showed similar, higher clonality, and TIGIT repertoires were the least diverse. Because of limited material, replicates were generally not included when the experiments were performed. The cohort included both treatment-naive and previously treated patients, and the authors noted that this mix could influence results.

Concerning this clonotype itself: The antigen it binds to is not known. It has no much larger one-base neighbor in the sample; base qualities were not kept.

CDR1 and CDR2, looked up from the germline V gene, are KGHSH and LQKENI. The cysteine opens and the phenylalanine closes a CDR3 of 14 amino acids. Just the 42-base CDR3 DNA is kept, in frame starting at base 1. Cut back by 2 bases and 5 bases, the V and J ends lie 13 bases apart. This clonotype was obtained from a human donor with melanoma. The specimen comprised CD8+ T cells from PBMCs, sampled at baseline or after one month of anti-PD-1 therapy (not recorded which). Recombination joined TRBV18 with TRBJ2-7, and the D gene may be TRBD1, 6 bases matching. The CDR3 corresponds to CASSPTGYYNEQYF. The base sequence is TGTGCCAGCTCACCAACAGGGTACTACAACGAGCAGTACTTC.